A few counts support the clone carrying this T cell receptor (beta chain). The antigen is not known. The data originate from a study of cytomegalovirus exposure and HLA in healthy donors. Notes on the study in general: Common viral pathogens (according to a later analysis) appeared linked to several of the most significant clusters. Certain indistinguishable V segments, among them TRBV6-2 and TRBV6-3, were excluded.

The PCR had 60 Vbeta and 13 Jbeta primers. Produced via immunoSEQ multiplex PCR; TCRdb's table is partial and in-frame only. This sample carries about 110,000 clones, about 80% of them seen once, and the ten largest clones take just under 3%. The length of the CDR3 is 15 residues. Trimming cost V 3 bases and J 8 bases; bases outside gene matches: 4. Germline V CDR1 and CDR2: MRHNA, SNTAGT. The sequenced material came from PBMCs. The receptor was isolated from a woman aged 55-70 years in good health and CMV-seropositive. V and J are TRBV6-4 and TRBJ2-1; 13 bases fit TRBD2. The CDR3 nucleotides are TGTGCCAGCAGTGATTGGACTAGCGGGAGACATGAGCAGTTCTTC. Encoded protein: CASSDWTSGRHEQFF.